This TCR beta chain appears in the sequencing data of a study of CD8 T cells in ankylosing spondylitis. Points from the study as a whole: Reactive arthritis synovial fluid and blood were previously reported to contain some motif variants. Clones tied to disease were said to be significantly enriched in matched ankylosing spondylitis synovial fluid.

In its sample, this clonotype was seen many times. Its target is not known. Germline lookup yields CDR1 LNHNV and CDR2 YYDKDF (reference sequence). V lost 8 bases, J lost 0 bases, and 7 bases lay in between. The CDR3 consists of 13 residues. Quantitative 5'-RACE with molecular barcodes generated TCR beta libraries. TCRdb reprocessed the 5' RACE reads with MiXCR, giving one entry per CDR3 protein. This sample yields under 150,000 distinct CDR3 sequences, of which about a tenth are seen a single time; 2.5% to 3.5% belongs to the top ten. Input material: blood, either unsorted or a sorted T cell fraction (not recorded which). The sequence was collected from a male donor with ankylosing spondylitis or in good health (not recorded which). The chain employs TRBV15 and TRBJ2-2; TRBD1 is a possible D gene (5 bases). The DNA for the CDR3 is TGTGCCACCGGGGCTTCGAACACCGGGGAGCTGTTTTTT. Protein product: CATGASNTGELFF.